The text below deals with one T cell receptor beta chain. Recruitment covered about two dozen US areas and drew participants whose ages spanned roughly 18 to 100 years. In the source study's methods: Amplified reference gene primers provided the basis for estimating nucleated cell counts. Clones were sequenced by immunoSEQ multiplex PCR, and TCRdb holds only the in-frame ones, with some missing. V and J calls and clone size are copied from that table; D and trimming were computed from the DNA. The sample carries around 160,000 clones, around 87% recorded once. The source of the sample is a study of blood T cell repertoires in COVID-19. This CDR3 is 16 amino acids long. Germline assignment: CDR1 SEHNR and CDR2 FQNEAQ (reference sequence). Trimming stripped 1 base from V and 0 bases from J, with 10 bases between.

The chain carries TRBV7-9 and TRBJ1-3; D is undetermined. Sequencing input: PBMCs or T cells enriched from blood (not recorded which). This TCR was recovered from a woman aged 25 to 39 with acute COVID-19. The CDR3: CASSLGRLNSGNTIYF. CDR3 DNA: TGTGCCAGCAGCTTAGGAAGACTTAACTCTGGAAACACCATATATTTT.